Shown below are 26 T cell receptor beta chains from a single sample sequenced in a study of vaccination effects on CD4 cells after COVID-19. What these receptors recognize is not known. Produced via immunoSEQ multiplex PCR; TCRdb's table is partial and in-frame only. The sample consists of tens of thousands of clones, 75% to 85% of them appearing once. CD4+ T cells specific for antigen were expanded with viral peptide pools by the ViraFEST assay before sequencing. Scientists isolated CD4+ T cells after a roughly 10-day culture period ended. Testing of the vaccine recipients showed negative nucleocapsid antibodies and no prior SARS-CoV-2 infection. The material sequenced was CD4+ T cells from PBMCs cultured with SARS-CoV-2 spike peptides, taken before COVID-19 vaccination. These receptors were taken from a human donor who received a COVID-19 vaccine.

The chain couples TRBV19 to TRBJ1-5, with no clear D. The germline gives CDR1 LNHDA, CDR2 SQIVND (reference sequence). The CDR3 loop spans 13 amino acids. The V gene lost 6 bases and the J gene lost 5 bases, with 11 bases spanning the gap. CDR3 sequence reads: CASSWGGDQPQHF. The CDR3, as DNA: TGTGCCAGTAGCTGGGGAGGAGATCAGCCCCAGCATTTT.

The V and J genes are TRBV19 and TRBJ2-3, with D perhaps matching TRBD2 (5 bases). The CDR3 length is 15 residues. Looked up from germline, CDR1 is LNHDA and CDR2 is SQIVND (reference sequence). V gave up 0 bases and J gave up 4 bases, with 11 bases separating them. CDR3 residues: CASSIDELASDTQYF. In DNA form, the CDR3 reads TGTGCCAGTAGTATAGATGAGCTAGCTTCAGATACGCAGTATTTT.

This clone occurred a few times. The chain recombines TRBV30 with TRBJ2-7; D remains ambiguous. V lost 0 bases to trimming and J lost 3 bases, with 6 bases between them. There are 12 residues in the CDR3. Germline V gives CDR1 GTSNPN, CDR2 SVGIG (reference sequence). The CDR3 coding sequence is TGTGCCTGGAGTGTATTTGGCTACGAGCAGTACGTC. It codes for CAWSVFGYEQYV.

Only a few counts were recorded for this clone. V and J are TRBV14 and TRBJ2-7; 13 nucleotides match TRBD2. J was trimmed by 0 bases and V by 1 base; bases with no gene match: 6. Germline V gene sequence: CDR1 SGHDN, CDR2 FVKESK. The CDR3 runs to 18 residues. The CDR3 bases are TGTGCCAGCAGCCAAGGAAGACTAGCGGGGGGCAACTCCTACGAGCAGTACGTC. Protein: CASSQGRLAGGNSYEQYV.

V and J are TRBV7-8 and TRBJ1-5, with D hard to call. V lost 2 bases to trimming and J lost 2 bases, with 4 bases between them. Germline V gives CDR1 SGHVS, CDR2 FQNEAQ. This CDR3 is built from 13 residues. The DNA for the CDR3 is TGTGCCAGCAGCTTATACCGCAATCAGCCCCAGCATTTT. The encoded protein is CASSLYRNQPQHF. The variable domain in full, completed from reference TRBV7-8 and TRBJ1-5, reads GAGVSQSPRYKVAKRGQDVALRCDPISGHVSLFWYQQALGQGPEFLTYFQNEAQLDKSGLPSDRFFAERPEGSVSTLKIQRTQQEDSAVYLCASSLYRNQPQHFGDGTRLSIL.

CDR3 in amino acids: CASSPEGLAGKKLFF. The DNA of the CDR3 is TGTGCCAGCTCACCAGAGGGGTTGGCAGGGAAAAAACTGTTTTTT. The genes are TRBV18 and TRBJ1-4; D perhaps matches TRBD1 (5 bases). Germline CDR1 and CDR2: KGHSH and LQKENI. Trimming took off 2 bases at V and 9 bases at J, with 16 bases between the two ends. The CDR3 runs 15 residues.

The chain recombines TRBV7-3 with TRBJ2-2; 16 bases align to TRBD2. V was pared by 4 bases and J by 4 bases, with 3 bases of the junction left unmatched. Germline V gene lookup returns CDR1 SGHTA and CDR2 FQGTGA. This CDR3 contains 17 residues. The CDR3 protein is CASSSGLAGGGTGELFF. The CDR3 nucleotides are TGTGCCAGCAGCTCGGGACTAGCGGGGGGGGGCACCGGGGAGCTGTTTTTT. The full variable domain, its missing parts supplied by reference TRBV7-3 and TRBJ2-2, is GAGVSQTPSNKVTEKGKYVELRCDPISGHTALYWYRQSLGQGPEFLIYFQGTGAADDSGLPNDRFFAVRPEGSVSTLKIQRTERGDSAVYLCASSSGLAGGGTGELFFGEGSRLTVL.

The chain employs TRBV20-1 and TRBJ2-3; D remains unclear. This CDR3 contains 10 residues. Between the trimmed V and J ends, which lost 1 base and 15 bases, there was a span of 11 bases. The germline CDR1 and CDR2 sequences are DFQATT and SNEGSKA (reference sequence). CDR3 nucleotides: TGCAGTGCTAGAGGAACAGATTCCTATTTT. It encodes CSARGTDSYF.

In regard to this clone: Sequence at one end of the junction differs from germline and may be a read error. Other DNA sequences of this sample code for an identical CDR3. In DNA, the CDR3 is TGTGCCAGCAGCTTACGGGATAACTATGGTTACACCTTC. Its protein product is CASSLRDNYGYTF. The chain couples TRBV7-9 to TRBJ1-2; D remains ambiguous. The germline V gene has CDR1 SEHNR and CDR2 FQNEAQ (reference sequence). This CDR3 has 13 amino acids.

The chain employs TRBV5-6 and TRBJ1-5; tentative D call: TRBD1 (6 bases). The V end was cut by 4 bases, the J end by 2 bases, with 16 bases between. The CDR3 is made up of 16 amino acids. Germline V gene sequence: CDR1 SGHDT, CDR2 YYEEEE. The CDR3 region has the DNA TGTGCCAGCAGCCGAAGGGGGGATAGGGGCAATCAGCCCCAGCATTTT. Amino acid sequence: CASSRRGDRGNQPQHF.

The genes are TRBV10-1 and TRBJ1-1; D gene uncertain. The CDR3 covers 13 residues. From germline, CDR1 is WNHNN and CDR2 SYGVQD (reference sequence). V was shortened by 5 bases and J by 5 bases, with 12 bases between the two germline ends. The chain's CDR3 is CASSLGPGTEAFF. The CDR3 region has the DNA TGCGCCAGCAGTTTAGGACCGGGGACTGAAGCTTTCTTT.

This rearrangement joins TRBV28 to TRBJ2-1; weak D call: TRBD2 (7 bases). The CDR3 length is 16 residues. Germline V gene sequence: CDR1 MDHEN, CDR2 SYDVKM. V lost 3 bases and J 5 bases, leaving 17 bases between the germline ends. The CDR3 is CASSLFSAGANNEQFF. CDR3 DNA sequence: TGTGCCAGCAGTTTGTTTTCGGCGGGGGCTAACAATGAGCAGTTCTTC.

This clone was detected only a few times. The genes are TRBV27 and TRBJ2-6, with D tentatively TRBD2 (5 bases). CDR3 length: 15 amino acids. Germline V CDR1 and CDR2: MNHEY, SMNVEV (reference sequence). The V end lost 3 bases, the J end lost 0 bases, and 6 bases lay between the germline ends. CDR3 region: CASSFAGSGANVLTF. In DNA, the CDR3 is TGTGCCAGCAGTTTTGCGGGCTCTGGGGCCAACGTCCTGACTTTC.

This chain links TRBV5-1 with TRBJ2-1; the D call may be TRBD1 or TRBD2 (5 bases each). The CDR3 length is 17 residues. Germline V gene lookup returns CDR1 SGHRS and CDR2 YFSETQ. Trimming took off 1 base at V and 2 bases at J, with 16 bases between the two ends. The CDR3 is CASSLSWTGRTYNEQFF. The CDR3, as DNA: TGCGCCAGCAGCTTGTCCTGGACGGGACGGACCTACAATGAGCAGTTCTTC.

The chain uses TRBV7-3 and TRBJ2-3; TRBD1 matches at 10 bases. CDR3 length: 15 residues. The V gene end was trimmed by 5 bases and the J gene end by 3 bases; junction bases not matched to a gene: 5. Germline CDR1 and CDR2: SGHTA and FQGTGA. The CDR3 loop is CASSRTGGGTDTQYF. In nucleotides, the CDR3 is TGTGCCAGCAGCCGGACAGGGGGAGGGACAGATACGCAGTATTTT.

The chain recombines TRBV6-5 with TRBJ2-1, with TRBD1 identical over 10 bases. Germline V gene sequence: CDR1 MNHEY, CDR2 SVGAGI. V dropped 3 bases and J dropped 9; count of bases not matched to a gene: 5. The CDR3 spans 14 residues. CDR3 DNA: TGTGCCAGCAGTTATCCGGGACAGGGGACTGAGCAGTTCTTC. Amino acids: CASSYPGQGTEQFF.

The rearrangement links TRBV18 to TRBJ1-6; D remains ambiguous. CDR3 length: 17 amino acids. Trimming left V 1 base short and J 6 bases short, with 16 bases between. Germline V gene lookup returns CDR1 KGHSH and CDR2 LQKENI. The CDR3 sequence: CASSPLGQQTVNSPLHF. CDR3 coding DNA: TGTGCCAGCTCACCACTCGGCCAACAAACAGTTAATTCACCCCTCCACTTT.

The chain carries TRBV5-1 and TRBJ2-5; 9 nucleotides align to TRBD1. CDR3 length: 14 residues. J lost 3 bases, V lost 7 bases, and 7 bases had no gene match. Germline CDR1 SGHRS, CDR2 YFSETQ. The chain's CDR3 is CASCKGDREETQYF. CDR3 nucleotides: TGCGCCAGCTGTAAAGGGGACAGGGAAGAGACCCAGTACTTC. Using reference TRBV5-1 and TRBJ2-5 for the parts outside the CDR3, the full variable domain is KAGVTQTPRYLIKTRGQQVTLSCSPISGHRSVSWYQQTPGQGLQFLFEYFSETQRNKGNFPGRFSGRQFSNSRSEMNVSTLELGDSALYLCASCKGDREETQYFGPGTRLLVL.

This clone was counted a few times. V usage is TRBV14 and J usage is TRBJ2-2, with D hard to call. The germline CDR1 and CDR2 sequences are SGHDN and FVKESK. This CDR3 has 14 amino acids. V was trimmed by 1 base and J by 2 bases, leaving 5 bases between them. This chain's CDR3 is CASSQGVNTGELFF. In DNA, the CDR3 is TGTGCCAGCAGCCAAGGCGTCAACACCGGGGAGCTGTTTTTT.

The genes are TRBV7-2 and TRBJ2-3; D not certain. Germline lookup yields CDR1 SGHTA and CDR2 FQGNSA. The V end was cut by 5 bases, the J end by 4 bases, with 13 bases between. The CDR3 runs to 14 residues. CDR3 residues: CASSHPPPADTQYF. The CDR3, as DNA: TGTGCCAGCAGCCACCCGCCGCCGGCAGATACGCAGTATTTT.

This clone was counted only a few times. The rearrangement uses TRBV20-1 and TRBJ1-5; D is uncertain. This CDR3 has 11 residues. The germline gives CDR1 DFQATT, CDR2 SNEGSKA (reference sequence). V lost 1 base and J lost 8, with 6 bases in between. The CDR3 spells CSARVGEPQHF. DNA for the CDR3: TGCAGTGCTAGAGTCGGGGAGCCCCAGCATTTT.

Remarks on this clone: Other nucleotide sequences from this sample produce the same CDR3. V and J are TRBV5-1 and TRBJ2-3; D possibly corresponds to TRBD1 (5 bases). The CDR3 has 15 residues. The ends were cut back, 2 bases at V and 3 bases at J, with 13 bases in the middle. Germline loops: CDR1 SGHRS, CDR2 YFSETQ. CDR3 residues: CASSLSPAGTDTQYF. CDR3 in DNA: TGCGCCAGCAGCTTATCGCCGGCAGGGACAGATACGCAGTATTTT.

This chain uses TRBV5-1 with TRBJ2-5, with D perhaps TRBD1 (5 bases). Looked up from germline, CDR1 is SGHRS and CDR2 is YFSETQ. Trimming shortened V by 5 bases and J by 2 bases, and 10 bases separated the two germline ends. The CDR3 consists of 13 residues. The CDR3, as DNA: TGCGCCAGCAGTGACAGCGAACAAGAGACCCAGTACTTC. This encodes CASSDSEQETQYF.

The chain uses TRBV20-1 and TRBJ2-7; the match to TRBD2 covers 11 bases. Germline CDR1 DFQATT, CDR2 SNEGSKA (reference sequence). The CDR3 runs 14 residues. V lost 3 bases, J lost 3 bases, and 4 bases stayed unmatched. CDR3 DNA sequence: TGCAGTGCTAGTGCGCTAGCGGGGGGCTACGAGCAGTACGTC. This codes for CSASALAGGYEQYV.

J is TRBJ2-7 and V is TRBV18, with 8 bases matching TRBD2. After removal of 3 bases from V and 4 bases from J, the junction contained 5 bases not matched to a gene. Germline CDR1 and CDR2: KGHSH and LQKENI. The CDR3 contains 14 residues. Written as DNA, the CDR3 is TGTGCCAGCTCACCTGCTCGGGGGGGATACGAGCAGTACGTC. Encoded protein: CASSPARGGYEQYV.

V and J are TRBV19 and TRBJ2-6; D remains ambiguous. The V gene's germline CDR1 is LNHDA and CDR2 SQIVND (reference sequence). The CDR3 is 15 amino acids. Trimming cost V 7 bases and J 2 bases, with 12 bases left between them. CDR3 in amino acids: CASTPQWTGANVLTF. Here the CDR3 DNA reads TGTGCCAGTACCCCTCAGTGGACTGGGGCCAACGTCCTGACTTTC.